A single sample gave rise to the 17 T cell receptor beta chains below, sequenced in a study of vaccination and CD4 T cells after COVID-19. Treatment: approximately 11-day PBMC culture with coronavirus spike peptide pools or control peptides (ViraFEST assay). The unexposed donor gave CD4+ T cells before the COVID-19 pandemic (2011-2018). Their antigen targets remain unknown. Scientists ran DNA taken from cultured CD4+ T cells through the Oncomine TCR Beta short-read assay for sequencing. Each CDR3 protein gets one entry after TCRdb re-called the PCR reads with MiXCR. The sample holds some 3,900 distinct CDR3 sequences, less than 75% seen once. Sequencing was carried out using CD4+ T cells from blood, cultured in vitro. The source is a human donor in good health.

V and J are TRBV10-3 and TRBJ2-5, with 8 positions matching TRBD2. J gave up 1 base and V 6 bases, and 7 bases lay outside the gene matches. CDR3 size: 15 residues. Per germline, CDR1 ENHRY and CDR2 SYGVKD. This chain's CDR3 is CAISEIAGTQETQYF. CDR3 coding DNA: TGTGCCATCAGCGAGATAGCGGGGACCCAAGAGACCCAGTACTTC.

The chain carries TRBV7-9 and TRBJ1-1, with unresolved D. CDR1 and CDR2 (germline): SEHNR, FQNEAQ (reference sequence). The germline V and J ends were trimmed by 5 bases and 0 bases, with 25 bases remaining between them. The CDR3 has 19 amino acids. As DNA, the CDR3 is TGTGCCAGCAGCCGCAGTCCAAACGGGGTCCACCTAATGAACACTGAAGCTTTCTTT. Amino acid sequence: CASSRSPNGVHLMNTEAFF.

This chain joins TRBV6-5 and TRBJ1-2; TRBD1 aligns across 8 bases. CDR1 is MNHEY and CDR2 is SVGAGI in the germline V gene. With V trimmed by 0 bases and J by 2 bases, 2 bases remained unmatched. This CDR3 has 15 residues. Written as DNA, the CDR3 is TGTGCCAGCAGTTACTCGCAGGGGGCGAACTATGGCTACACCTTC. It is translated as CASSYSQGANYGYTF.

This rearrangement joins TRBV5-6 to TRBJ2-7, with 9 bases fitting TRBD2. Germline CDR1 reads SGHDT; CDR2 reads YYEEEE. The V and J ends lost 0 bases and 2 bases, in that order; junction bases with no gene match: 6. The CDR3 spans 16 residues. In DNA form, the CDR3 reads TGTGCCAGCAGCTTGGGAGCGGGAGGATTACCCTACGAGCAGTACTTC. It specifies CASSLGAGGLPYEQYF. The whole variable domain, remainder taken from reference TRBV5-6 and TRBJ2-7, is DAGVTQSPTHLIKTRGQQVTLRCSPKSGHDTVSWYQQALGQGPQFIFQYYEEEERQRGNFPDRFSGHQFPNYSSELNVNALLLGDSALYLCASSLGAGGLPYEQYFGPGTRLTVT.

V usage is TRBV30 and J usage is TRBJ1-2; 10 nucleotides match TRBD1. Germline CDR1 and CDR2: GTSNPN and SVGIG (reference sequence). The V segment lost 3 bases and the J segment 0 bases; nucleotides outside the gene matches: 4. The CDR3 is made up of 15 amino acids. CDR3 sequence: CAWRQTGGANYGYTF. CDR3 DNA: TGTGCCTGGAGACAGACAGGGGGCGCTAACTATGGCTACACCTTC.

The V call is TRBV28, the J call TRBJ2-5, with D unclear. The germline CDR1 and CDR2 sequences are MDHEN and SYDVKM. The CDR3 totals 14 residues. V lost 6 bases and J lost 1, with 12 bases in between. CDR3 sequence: CASSSIWGQETQYF. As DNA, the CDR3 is TGTGCCAGCAGCTCCATTTGGGGCCAAGAGACCCAGTACTTC.

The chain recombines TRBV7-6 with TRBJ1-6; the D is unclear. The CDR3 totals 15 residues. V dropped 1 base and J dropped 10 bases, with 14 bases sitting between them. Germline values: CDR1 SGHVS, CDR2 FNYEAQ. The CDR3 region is CASSLGKSAMSPLHF. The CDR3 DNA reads TGTGCCAGCAGCTTAGGAAAGTCGGCAATGTCACCCCTCCACTTT.

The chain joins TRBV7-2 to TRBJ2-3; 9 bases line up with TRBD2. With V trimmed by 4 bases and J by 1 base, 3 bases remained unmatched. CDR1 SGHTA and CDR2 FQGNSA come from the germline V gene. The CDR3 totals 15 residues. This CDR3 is CASSSIAGGTDTQYF. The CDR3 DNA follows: TGTGCCAGCAGCTCCATAGCGGGGGGCACAGATACGCAGTATTTT.

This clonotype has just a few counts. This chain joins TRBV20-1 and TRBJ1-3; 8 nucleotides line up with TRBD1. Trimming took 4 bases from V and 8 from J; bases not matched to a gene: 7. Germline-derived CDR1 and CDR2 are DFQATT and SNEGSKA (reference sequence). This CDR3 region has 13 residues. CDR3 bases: TGCAGTGCTAAGGGACAGGCAGGGGACACCATATATTTT. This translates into CSAKGQAGDTIYF.

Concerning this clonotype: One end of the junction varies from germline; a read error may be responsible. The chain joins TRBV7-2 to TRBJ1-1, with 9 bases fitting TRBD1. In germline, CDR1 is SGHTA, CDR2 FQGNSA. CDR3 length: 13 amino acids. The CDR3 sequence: CASSSGQGTEAFF. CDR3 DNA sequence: TGCGCCAGCAGCTCGGGACAGGGAACTGAAGCTTTCTTT. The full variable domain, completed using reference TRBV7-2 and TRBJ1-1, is GAGVSQSPSNKVTEKGKDVELRCDPISGHTALYWYRQSLGQGLEFLIYFQGNSAPDKSGLPSDRFSAERTGGSVSTLTIQRTQQEDSAVYLCASSSGQGTEAFFGQGTRLTVV.

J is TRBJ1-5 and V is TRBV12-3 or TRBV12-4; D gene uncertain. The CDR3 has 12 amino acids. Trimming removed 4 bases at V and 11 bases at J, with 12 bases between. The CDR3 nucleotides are TGTGCCAGCAGTTCAAATGCTAAGTCCCAGCATTTT. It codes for CASSSNAKSQHF.

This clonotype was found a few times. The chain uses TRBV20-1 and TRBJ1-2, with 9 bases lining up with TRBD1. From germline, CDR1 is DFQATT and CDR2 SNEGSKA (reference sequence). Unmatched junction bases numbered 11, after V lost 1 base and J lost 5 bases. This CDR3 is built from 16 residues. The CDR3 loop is CSARAQGQGNVYGYTF. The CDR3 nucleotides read TGCAGTGCTAGAGCGCAAGGACAGGGGAATGTGTATGGCTACACCTTC.

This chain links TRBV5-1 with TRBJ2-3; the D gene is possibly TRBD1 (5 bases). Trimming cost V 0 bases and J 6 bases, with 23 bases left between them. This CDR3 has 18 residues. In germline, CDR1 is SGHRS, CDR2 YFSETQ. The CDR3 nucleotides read TGCGCCAGCAGCTTGGCCCGAGGAACAGGACCCTGGCGGGATACGCAGTATTTT. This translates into CASSLARGTGPWRDTQYF.

The CDR3, as DNA: TGTGCCAGTAGCAACTCCCCAGTTCAGCCCCAGCATTTT. It translates to CASSNSPVQPQHF. The V gene is TRBV19, the J gene TRBJ1-5, with unresolved D. V gave up 6 bases and J gave up 6 bases, with 12 bases separating them. Germline CDR1 LNHDA, CDR2 SQIVND (reference sequence). The CDR3 runs 13 residues.

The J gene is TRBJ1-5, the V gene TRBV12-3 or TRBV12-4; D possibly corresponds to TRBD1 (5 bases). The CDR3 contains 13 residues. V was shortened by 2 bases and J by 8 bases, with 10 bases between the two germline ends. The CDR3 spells CASSLIRGEPQHF. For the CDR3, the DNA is TGTGCCAGCAGTTTAATCCGGGGGGAGCCCCAGCATTTT.

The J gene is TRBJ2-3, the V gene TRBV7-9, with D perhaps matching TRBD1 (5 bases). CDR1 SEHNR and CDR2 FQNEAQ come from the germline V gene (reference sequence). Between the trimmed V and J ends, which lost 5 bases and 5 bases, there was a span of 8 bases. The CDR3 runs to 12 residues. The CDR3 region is CASSEGEDTQYF. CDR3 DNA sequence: TGTGCCAGCAGCGAAGGGGAAGATACGCAGTATTTT.

The CDR3 is CSARGTSGVNEQFF. The CDR3 bases are TGCAGTGCCAGGGGGACTAGCGGGGTCAATGAGCAGTTCTTC. V gene TRBV20-1 combines with J gene TRBJ2-1; 13 bases match TRBD2. Germline loops: CDR1 DFQATT, CDR2 SNEGSKA (reference sequence). With V trimmed by 6 bases and J by 6 bases, 5 bases remained unmatched. This CDR3 is built from 14 residues.